This T cell receptor beta chain is drawn from a study of T cell clonotyping in hematopoietic cell transplantation. CDR1 is MGHDK, CDR2 SYGVNS, per germline. There are 12 residues in the CDR3. V lost 2 bases to trimming and J lost 6 bases, with 7 bases between them. The table came from immunoSEQ multiplex PCR; TCRdb's copy has only in-frame clones and leaves some out. Altogether roughly 8,400 clones are present, roughly 62% being singletons, with the ten largest covering 20% to 25%. This clone appeared a few times. As yet, its antigen is unknown. Study-level points and caveats: At the given depth, recipient repertoires were over 97% de novo clonotypes. Recipient TCR diversity dropped after transplant; expanded clonotypes rose from day 30 to 180.

The source material was peripheral blood mononuclear cells, sampled 100 days after allogeneic stem cell transplant. The chain is built from TRBV25-1 and TRBJ1-2; no clear D gene. The sequence came from a male patient aged 55-69 years who had an allogeneic stem cell transplant from an unrelated donor, so the T cells may come from the graft donor. Some clones in this sample may be carry-over from other donors' samples. The CDR3 sequence: CASSEGNDGYTF. CDR3 DNA: TGTGCCAGCAGTGAAGGCAATGATGGCTACACCTTC.